The clone carrying this T cell receptor (beta chain) was counted a few times. Antigen unknown. All of the isolated RNA was reverse transcribed, so expressed TCRB transcripts were sequenced. Reads from naive, central memory and regulatory T cell samples averaged about 3.3 million. This table comes from immunoSEQ multiplex PCR, and its TCRdb copy is limited to in-frame clones, with some not included. The table lists under 400,000 clones, 15% to 20% of them singletons. This sample is part of a study of beta chain features in type 1 diabetes. The collection from each donor was one heparinised blood draw averaging about 116 mL. Isolation of CD4+ naive, central memory, regulatory and stem cell-like memory cells was achieved by sorting via CD45RO/CCR7/CD25/CD127/CD95/CD27. The study, taken as a whole, reports: Unsettled here was the matter of whether HLA type influences TCRB rearrangement.

The CDR3 sequence is 14 residues long. With 4 bases removed from V and 0 bases from J, the gap between germline ends came to 8 bases. CDR1 is SGHNT, CDR2 YYREEE, per germline (reference sequence). Specimen: naive CD4+ T cells from blood. This TCR derives from a woman aged 18-29 years in good health. The rearrangement uses TRBV5-4 and TRBJ2-1; unclear D gene. CDR3 region: CASSPSSSYNEQFF. The CDR3, as DNA: TGTGCCAGCAGCCCCAGTTCCTCCTACAATGAGCAGTTCTTC. The variable domain in full, with the rest retrieved from reference TRBV5-4 and TRBJ2-1, is ETGVTQSPTHLIKTRGQQVTLRCSSQSGHNTVSWYQQALGQGPQFIFQYYREEENGRGNFPPRFSGLQFPNYSSELNVNALELDDSALYLCASSPSSSYNEQFFGPGTRLTVL.